The clone carrying this T cell receptor beta chain was seen only once. What it binds is not known. The V gene lost 3 bases and the J gene lost 1 base, with 12 bases spanning the gap. The CDR3 contains 15 residues. Germline CDR1 and CDR2: SGHNT and YYREEE (reference sequence). Original processing notes: With immunoSEQ giving junction-only sequences and no quality scores, filtering differed. Only in-frame clones appear in the TCRdb table, and some are missing; sequencing was by immunoSEQ multiplex PCR. Clone size and the V and J calls come from that table; the DNA yielded D and trimming. This table holds 2,500,000 or so clones, 93% found once. These data belong to a study of shared clonotypes between healthy human individuals. Looking at the study overall: The study used three CD4 naive, three CD4 memory, two CD8 naive and one CD8 memory plate per donor.

Adults of Caucasian background living in Nashville, Tennessee made up all donors. Study findings and constraints: A handful of donors had around 5.2% of their naive CD4 clonotypes in common.

The sample comprised naive CD4+ T cells from PBMCs. The subset is: CD45RA+ positively selected. The origin of this receptor is a man aged 18 to 30 in good health. Some clones in this sample may be carry-over from other donors' samples. V is TRBV5-4 and J is TRBJ2-3; a possible D gene is TRBD2 (6 bases). The CDR3 sequence: CASSSRDSRTDTQYF. The DNA for the CDR3 is TGTGCCAGCAGCTCCCGGGACTCACGCACAGATACGCAGTATTTT. The full variable domain, in which reference TRBV5-4 and TRBJ2-3 provide the parts outside the CDR3, is ETGVTQSPTHLIKTRGQQVTLRCSSQSGHNTVSWYQQALGQGPQFIFQYYREEENGRGNFPPRFSGLQFPNYSSELNVNALELDDSALYLCASSSRDSRTDTQYFGPGTRLTVL.